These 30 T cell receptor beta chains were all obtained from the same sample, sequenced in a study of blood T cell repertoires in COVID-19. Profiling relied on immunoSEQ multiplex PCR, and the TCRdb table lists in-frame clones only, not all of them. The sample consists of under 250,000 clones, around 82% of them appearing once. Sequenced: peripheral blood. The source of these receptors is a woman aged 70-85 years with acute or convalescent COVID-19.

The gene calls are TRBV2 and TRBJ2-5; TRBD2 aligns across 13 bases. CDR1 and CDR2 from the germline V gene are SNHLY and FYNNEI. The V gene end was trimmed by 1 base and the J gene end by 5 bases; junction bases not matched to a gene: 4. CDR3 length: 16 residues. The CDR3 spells CASSEGGLAGMETQYF. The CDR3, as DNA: TGTGCCAGCAGTGAAGGGGGACTAGCGGGAATGGAGACCCAGTACTTC.

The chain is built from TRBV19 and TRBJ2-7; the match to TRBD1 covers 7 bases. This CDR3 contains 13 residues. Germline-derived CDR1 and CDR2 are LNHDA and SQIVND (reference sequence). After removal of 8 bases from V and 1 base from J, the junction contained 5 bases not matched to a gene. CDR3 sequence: CASATGQSYEQYF. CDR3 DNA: TGTGCCAGTGCGACAGGGCAATCCTACGAGCAGTACTTC. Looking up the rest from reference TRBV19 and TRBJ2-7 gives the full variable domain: DGGITQSPKYLFRKEGQNVTLSCEQNLNHDAMYWYRQDPGQGLRLIYYSQIVNDFQKGDIAEGYSVSREKKESFPLTVTSAQKNPTAFYLCASATGQSYEQYFGPGTRLTVT.

The CDR3 DNA follows: TGCGCCAGCAGCTTAGGCGGAACTTATGAGCAGTACTTC. The encoded protein is CASSLGGTYEQYF. The chain recombines TRBV5-1 with TRBJ2-7; D not certain. Germline V gene data show CDR1 as SGHRS and CDR2 as YFSETQ. V lost 2 bases and J lost 7, with 13 bases in between. The CDR3 covers 13 residues.

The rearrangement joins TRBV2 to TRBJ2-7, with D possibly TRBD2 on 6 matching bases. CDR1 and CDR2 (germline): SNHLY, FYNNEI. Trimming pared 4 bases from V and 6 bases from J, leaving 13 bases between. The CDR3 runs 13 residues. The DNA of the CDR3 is TGTGCCAGCAGTGGTAGCACCGGGGGCGAGCAGTACTTC. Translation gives CASSGSTGGEQYF.

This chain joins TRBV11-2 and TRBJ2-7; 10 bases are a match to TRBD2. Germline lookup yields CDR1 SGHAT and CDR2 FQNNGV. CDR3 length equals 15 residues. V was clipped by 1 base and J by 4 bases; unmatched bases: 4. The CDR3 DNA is TGTGCCAGCAGCTTAGGGGGACTAGCGAATTACGAGCAGTACTTC. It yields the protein CASSLGGLANYEQYF. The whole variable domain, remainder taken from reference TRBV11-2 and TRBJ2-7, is EAGVAQSPRYKIIEKRQSVAFWCNPISGHATLYWYQQILGQGPKLLIQFQNNGVVDDSQLPKDRFSAERLKGVDSTLKIQPAKLEDSAVYLCASSLGGLANYEQYFGPGTRLTVT.

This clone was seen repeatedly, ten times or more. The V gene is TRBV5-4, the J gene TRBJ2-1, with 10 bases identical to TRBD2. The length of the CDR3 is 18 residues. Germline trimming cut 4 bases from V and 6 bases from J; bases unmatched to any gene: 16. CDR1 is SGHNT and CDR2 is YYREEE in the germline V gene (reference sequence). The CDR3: CASSPRPTSGAPSNEQFF. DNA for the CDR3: TGTGCCAGCAGCCCCCGCCCCACTAGCGGGGCCCCTTCCAATGAGCAGTTCTTC.

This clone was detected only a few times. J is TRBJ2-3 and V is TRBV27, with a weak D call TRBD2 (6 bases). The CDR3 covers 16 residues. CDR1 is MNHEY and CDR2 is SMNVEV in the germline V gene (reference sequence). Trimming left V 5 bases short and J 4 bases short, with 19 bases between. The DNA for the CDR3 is TGTGCCAGCAGTGAAAAACTAGGGAGGAAGGCAGATACGCAGTATTTT. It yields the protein CASSEKLGRKADTQYF.

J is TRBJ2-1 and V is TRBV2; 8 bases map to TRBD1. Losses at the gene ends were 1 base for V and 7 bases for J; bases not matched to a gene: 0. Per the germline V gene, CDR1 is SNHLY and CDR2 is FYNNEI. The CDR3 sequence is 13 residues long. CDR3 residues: CASSEDRGNEQFF. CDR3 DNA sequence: TGTGCCAGCAGTGAAGACAGGGGGAATGAGCAGTTCTTC.

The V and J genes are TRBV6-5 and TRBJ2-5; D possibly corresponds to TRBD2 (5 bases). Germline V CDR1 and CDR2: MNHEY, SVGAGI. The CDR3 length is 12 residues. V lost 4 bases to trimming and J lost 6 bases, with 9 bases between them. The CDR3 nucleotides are TGTGCCAGCAGTTCTAACGGGAAGACCCAGTACTTC. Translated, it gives CASSSNGKTQYF.

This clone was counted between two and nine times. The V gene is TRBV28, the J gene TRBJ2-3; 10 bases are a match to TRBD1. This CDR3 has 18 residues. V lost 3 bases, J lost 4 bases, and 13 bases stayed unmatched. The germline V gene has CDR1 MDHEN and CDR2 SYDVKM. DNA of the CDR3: TGTGCCAGCAGTTTTCGTCTTCCGGGACAGGGGTTCCCAGATACGCAGTATTTT. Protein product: CASSFRLPGQGFPDTQYF.

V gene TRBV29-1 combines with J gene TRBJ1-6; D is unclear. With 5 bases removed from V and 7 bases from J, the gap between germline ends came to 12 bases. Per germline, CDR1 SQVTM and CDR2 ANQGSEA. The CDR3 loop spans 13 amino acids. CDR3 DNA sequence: TGCAGCGTTCGTTGGGCCGAAAATTCACCCCTCCACTTT. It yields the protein CSVRWAENSPLHF.

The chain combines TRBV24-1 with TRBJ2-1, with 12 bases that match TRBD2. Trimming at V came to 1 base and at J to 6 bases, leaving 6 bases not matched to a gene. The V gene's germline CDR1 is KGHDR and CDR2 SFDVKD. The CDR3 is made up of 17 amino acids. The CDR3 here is CATSDFASGRAVNEQFF. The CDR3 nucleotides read TGTGCCACCAGTGATTTTGCTAGCGGGAGGGCCGTCAATGAGCAGTTCTTC.

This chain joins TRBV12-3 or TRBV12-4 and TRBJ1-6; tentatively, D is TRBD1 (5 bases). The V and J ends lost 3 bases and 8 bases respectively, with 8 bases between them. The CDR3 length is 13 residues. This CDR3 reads CASSFGGDSPLHF. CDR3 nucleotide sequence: TGTGCCAGCAGTTTCGGAGGGGATTCACCCCTCCACTTT.

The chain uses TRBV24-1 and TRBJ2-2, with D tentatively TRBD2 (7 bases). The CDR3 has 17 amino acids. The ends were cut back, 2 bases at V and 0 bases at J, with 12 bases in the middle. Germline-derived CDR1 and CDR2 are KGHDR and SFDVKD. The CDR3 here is CATSDYGGQPNTGELFF. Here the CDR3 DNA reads TGTGCCACCAGTGATTACGGGGGGCAACCGAACACCGGGGAGCTGTTTTTT.

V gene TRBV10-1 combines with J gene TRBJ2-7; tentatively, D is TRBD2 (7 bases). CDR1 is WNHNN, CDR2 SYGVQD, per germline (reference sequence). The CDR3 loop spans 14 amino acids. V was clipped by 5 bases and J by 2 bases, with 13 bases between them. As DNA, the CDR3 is TGCGCCAGCAGTTTAGGGCGGGGGCCCTACGAGCAGTACTTC. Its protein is CASSLGRGPYEQYF.

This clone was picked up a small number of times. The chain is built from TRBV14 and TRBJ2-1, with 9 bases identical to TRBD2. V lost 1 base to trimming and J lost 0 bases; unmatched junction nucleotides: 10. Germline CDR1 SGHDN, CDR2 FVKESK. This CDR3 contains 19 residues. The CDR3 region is CASSQGVSGRWSSYNEQFF. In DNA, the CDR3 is TGTGCCAGCAGCCAAGGGGTTAGCGGGAGATGGAGCTCCTACAATGAGCAGTTCTTC.

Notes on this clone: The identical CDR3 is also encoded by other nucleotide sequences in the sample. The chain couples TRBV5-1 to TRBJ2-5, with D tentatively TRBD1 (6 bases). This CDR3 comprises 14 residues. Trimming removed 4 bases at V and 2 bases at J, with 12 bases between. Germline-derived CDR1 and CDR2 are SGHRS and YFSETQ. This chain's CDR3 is CASSPGQGQETQYF. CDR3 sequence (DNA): TGCGCCAGCAGCCCGGGACAAGGTCAAGAGACCCAGTACTTC.

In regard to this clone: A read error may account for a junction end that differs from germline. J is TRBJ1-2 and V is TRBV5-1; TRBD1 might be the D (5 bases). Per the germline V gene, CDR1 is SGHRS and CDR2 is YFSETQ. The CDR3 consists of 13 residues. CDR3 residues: CAGSPQENYGYTF. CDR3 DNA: TGCGCCGGCAGCCCACAGGAGAACTATGGCTACACCTTC. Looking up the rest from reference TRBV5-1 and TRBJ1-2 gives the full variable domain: KAGVTQTPRYLIKTRGQQVTLSCSPISGHRSVSWYQQTPGQGLQFLFEYFSETQRNKGNFPGRFSGRQFSNSRSEMNVSTLELGDSALYLCAGSPQENYGYTFGSGTRLTVV.

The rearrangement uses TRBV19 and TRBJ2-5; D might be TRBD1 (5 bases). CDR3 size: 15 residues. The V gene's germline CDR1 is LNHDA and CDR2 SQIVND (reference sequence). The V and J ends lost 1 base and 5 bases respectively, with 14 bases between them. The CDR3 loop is CASSIGGRAGETQYF. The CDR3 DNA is TGTGCCAGTAGTATAGGGGGTCGGGCAGGGGAGACCCAGTACTTC. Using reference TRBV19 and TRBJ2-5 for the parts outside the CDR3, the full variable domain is DGGITQSPKYLFRKEGQNVTLSCEQNLNHDAMYWYRQDPGQGLRLIYYSQIVNDFQKGDIAEGYSVSREKKESFPLTVTSAQKNPTAFYLCASSIGGRAGETQYFGPGTRLLVL.

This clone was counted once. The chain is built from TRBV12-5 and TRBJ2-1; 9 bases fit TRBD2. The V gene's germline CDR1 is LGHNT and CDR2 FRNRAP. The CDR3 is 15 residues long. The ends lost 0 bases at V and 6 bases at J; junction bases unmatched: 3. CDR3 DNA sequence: TGTGCTAGTGGTTTGGTTAGCGGGAGTAGCAATGAGCAGTTCTTC. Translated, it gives CASGLVSGSSNEQFF. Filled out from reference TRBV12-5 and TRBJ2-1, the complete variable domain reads DARVTQTPRHKVTEMGQEVTMRCQPILGHNTVFWYRQTMMQGLELLAYFRNRAPLDDSGMPKDRFSAEMPDATLATLKIQPSEPRDSAVYFCASGLVSGSSNEQFFGPGTRLTVL.

CDR3 bases: TGTGCCAGCAGCCGGGGACTAGCGGAAGAGACCCAGTACTTC. Encoded protein: CASSRGLAEETQYF. The chain recombines TRBV7-2 with TRBJ2-5; 11 bases are a match to TRBD2. Germline CDR1 and CDR2: SGHTA and FQGNSA. This CDR3 is built from 14 residues. V was clipped by 5 bases and J by 3 bases; unmatched bases: 2.

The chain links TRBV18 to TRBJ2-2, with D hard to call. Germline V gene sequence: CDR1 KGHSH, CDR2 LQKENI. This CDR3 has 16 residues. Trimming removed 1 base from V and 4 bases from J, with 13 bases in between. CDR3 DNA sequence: TGTGCCAGCTCACCACAGGCTCTGACAAGCACCGGGGAGCTGTTTTTT. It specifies CASSPQALTSTGELFF.

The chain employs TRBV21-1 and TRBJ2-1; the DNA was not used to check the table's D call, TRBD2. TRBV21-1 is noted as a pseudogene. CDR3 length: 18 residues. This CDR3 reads CASSKEAGGLRSYNEQFF. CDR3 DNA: TGTGCCAGCAGCAAAGAAGCGGGAGGGCTCAGGTCCTACAATGAGCAGTTCTTC.

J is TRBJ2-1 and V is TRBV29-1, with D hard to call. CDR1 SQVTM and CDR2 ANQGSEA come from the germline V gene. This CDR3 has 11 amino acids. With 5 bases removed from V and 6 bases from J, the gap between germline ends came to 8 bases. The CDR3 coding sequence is TGCAGCGTTACCAGGTTCAATGAGCAGTTCTTC. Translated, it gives CSVTRFNEQFF.

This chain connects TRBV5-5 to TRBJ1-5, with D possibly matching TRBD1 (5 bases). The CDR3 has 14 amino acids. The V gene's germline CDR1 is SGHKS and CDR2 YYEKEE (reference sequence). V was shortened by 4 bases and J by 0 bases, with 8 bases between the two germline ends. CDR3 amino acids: CASSLQVSNQPQHF. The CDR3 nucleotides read TGTGCCAGCAGCCTACAGGTTAGCAATCAGCCCCAGCATTTT.

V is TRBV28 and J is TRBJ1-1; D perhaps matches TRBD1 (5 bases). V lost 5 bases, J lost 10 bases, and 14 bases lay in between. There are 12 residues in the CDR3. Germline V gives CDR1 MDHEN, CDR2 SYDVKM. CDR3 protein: CASSLGDSRAFF. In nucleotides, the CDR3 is TGTGCCAGCAGTCTCGGAGACAGTCGAGCTTTCTTT.

For the CDR3, the DNA is TGCAGTGCTGGGGACTCGGGGCAGTTCTTC. Amino acids: CSAGDSGQFF. The rearrangement joins TRBV20-1 to TRBJ2-1, with a tentative D call TRBD2 (6 bases). The V and J ends lost 5 bases and 12 bases respectively, with 11 bases between them. The CDR3 loop spans 10 amino acids. Germline-derived CDR1 and CDR2 are DFQATT and SNEGSKA (reference sequence).

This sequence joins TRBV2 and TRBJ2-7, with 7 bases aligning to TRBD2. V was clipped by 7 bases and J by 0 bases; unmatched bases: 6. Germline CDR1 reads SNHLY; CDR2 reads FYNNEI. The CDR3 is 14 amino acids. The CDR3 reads CASNERGGSYEQYF. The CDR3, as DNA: TGTGCCAGCAATGAGCGGGGAGGCTCCTACGAGCAGTACTTC. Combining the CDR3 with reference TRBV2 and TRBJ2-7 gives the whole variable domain EPEVTQTPSHQVTQMGQEVILRCVPISNHLYFYWYRQILGQKVEFLVSFYNNEISEKSEIFDDQFSVERPDGSNFTLKIRSTKLEDSAMYFCASNERGGSYEQYFGPGTRLTVT.

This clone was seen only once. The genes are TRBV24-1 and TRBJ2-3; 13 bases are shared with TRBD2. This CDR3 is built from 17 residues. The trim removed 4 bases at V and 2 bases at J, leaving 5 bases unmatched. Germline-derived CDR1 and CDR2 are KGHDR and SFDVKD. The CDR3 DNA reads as TGTGCCACCAGTGAAACGGGACTAGCGGGGATCACAGATACGCAGTATTTT. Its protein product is CATSETGLAGITDTQYF.

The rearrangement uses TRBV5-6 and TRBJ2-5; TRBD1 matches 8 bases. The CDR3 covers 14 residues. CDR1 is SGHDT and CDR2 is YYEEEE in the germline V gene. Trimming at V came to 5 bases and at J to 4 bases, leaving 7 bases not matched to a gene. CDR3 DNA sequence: TGTGCCAGCAGACTGACAGGGGATGTAGAGACCCAGTACTTC. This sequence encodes CASRLTGDVETQYF. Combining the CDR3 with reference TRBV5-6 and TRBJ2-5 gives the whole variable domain DAGVTQSPTHLIKTRGQQVTLRCSPKSGHDTVSWYQQALGQGPQFIFQYYEEEERQRGNFPDRFSGHQFPNYSSELNVNALLLGDSALYLCASRLTGDVETQYFGPGTRLLVL.